The 21 T cell receptor beta chains in this list originate from one sample, sequenced in a study of T cells in Graves' hyperthyroidism and ophthalmopathy. Researchers took RNA transcripts and amplified the TCR beta CDR3 regions from them. HTBI primers were used for first-round RT-PCR of the TCR CDR3. TCRdb fed the multiplex PCR reads into MiXCR, producing one record per CDR3 protein. The profile shows about 280,000 distinct CDR3 sequences, approximately 26% of them singletons. The sample comprised blood. These receptors were obtained from a man aged 40-49 years with Graves' hyperthyroidism that later progressed to Graves' ophthalmopathy.

At least ten counts were recorded for this clonotype. The genes are TRBV6-5 and TRBJ1-1; 7 positions match TRBD1. The CDR3 runs 13 residues. The junction had 5 bases not matched to a gene; V was cut back by 6 bases and J by 4 bases. Looked up from germline, CDR1 is MNHEY and CDR2 is SVGAGI. The CDR3 region has the DNA TGTGCCAGCAGGCCCCAGGGGGGCACTGAAGCTTTCTTT. This sequence encodes CASRPQGGTEAFF.

This clonotype was recorded many times. The rearrangement uses TRBV12-3 or TRBV12-4 and TRBJ1-1; TRBD1 aligns across 11 bases. Unmatched junction bases numbered 7, after V lost 5 bases and J lost 11 bases. The CDR3 has 13 amino acids. The CDR3, as DNA: TGTGCCAGCAGTACGGACAGGGGGCTAGTCGCTTTCTTT. Encoded protein: CASSTDRGLVAFF.

This clonotype was recorded at least ten times. The rearrangement joins TRBV24-1 to TRBJ1-2, with a weak D call TRBD1 (6 bases). The germline V gene encodes CDR1 KGHDR and CDR2 SFDVKD. This CDR3 is built from 16 residues. V gave up 3 bases and J gave up 5 bases, with 18 bases separating them. In DNA form, the CDR3 reads TGTGCCACCAGTGATCTCAACAGGGAAACCTCATATGGCTACACCTTC. Encoded protein: CATSDLNRETSYGYTF.

This clonotype was counted many times. V and J are TRBV29-1 and TRBJ1-1, with D perhaps TRBD1 (6 bases). CDR1 and CDR2 (germline): SQVTM, ANQGSEA. Trimming shortened V by 6 bases and J by 1 base, and 21 bases separated the two germline ends. CDR3 length: 16 amino acids. The CDR3 nucleotides are TGCAGCGTCCGGATTCAGGGGAGACCGAAGAACACTGAAGCTTTCTTT. Encoded protein: CSVRIQGRPKNTEAFF.

The table lists this clonotype with many counts. The V and J genes are TRBV11-2 and TRBJ1-1; D is uncertain. CDR3 size: 14 residues. The germline V gene encodes CDR1 SGHAT and CDR2 FQNNGV. V was cut by 1 base and J by 0 bases, with 6 bases left in between. CDR3 bases: TGTGCCAGCAGCTTAGTCACCCTGAACACTGAAGCTTTCTTT. It translates to CASSLVTLNTEAFF.

This clonotype occurred many times. The chain joins TRBV7-8 to TRBJ2-4; 13 bases are a match to TRBD2. CDR3 size: 16 residues. Per germline, CDR1 SGHVS and CDR2 FQNEAQ. With V trimmed by 5 bases and J by 1 base, 2 bases remained unmatched. The CDR3 DNA sequence: TGTGCCAGCAGCAAGACTAGCGGGAGGGCCAAAAACATTCAGTACTTC. Translated: CASSKTSGRAKNIQYF.

This sequence joins TRBV15 and TRBJ2-7; D is ambiguous. Germline loops: CDR1 LNHNV, CDR2 YYDKDF (reference sequence). V was clipped by 5 bases and J by 2 bases, with 13 bases between them. The length of the CDR3 is 14 residues. The CDR3 here is CATSREISTYEQYF. In nucleotides, the CDR3 is TGTGCCACCAGCCGCGAGATTTCGACCTACGAGCAGTACTTC. Variable domain in full (rest from reference TRBV15 and TRBJ2-7): DAMVIQNPRYQVTQFGKPVTLSCSQTLNHNVMYWYQQKSSQAPKLLFHYYDKDFNNEADTPDNFQSRRPNTSFCFLDIRSPGLGDTAMYLCATSREISTYEQYFGPGTRLTVT.

The J gene is TRBJ1-1, the V gene TRBV6-1, with a possible D match to TRBD1 (5 bases). Per germline, CDR1 MNHNS and CDR2 SASEGT. V was trimmed by 7 bases and J by 1 base, leaving 16 bases between them. This CDR3 is 15 amino acids long. The CDR3 sequence is CASTNPGTGNTEAFF. The CDR3 DNA is TGTGCCAGCACCAACCCCGGGACGGGGAACACTGAAGCTTTCTTT.

This clonotype was counted only a few times. The CDR3 DNA is TGTACCGTAGGGGGCGCGAACACCGGGGAGCTGTTTTTT. It yields the protein CTVGGANTGELFF. V and J are TRBV6-2 or TRBV6-3 and TRBJ2-2; 7 nucleotides align to TRBD1. The germline V gene encodes CDR1 MNHEY and CDR2 SVGEGT. This CDR3 region has 13 residues.

This clonotype was seen ten or more times. The V and J genes are TRBV4-1 and TRBJ1-1, with 7 bases fitting TRBD1. This CDR3 is built from 19 residues. Germline V gene lookup returns CDR1 MGHRA and CDR2 YSYEKL. With 2 bases clipped from V and 1 base from J, the junction kept 16 bases outside the gene matches. DNA for the CDR3: TGCGCCAGCAGCCAACCGACTGGCGGAACCAGGGGGGAGAACACTGAAGCTTTCTTT. Protein sequence: CASSQPTGGTRGENTEAFF.

This clonotype was picked up many times. The J gene is TRBJ2-2, the V gene TRBV2, with no clear D. The CDR3 spans 13 residues. Germline V lookup: CDR1 SNHLY, CDR2 FYNNEI. V shed 7 bases and J shed 0 bases, with 6 bases lying between them. In DNA, the CDR3 is TGTGCCAGCACAAACGCGAACACCGGGGAGCTGTTTTTT. Translating it yields CASTNANTGELFF.

This clonotype was observed at least ten times. V is TRBV14 and J is TRBJ2-4; 8 bases map to TRBD1. Germline CDR1 and CDR2: SGHDN and FVKESK. The CDR3 covers 19 residues. V shed 1 base and J 0 bases; nucleotides not matched to a gene: 11. The CDR3 here is CASSQGLTGAQIAKNIQYF. DNA for the CDR3: TGTGCCAGCAGCCAAGGGCTGACAGGGGCGCAGATAGCCAAAAACATTCAGTACTTC.

This clonotype was recorded at least ten times. The germline gene is not matched at one end of the junction; a read error may be the cause. The rearrangement uses TRBV4-2 and TRBJ2-7; 10 positions agree with TRBD2. Germline V gives CDR1 LGHNA, CDR2 YNFKEQ. CDR3 length equals 14 residues. The CDR3 loop is CVSSQLAGSYEQYF. The CDR3 nucleotides read TGTGTCAGCAGCCAACTAGCGGGATCCTACGAGCAGTACTTC.

This clonotype has just a few counts. This chain joins TRBV2 and TRBJ1-2; 8 bases map to TRBD1. Germline assignment: CDR1 SNHLY and CDR2 FYNNEI. The CDR3 has 16 amino acids. V lost 10 bases and J lost 2; bases outside the gene matches: 15. CDR3 nucleotide sequence: TGTGCCATCACCAGCGGGCAAAACAGGGGGAACTATGGCTACACCTTC. This codes for CAITSGQNRGNYGYTF.

In this sample, this clonotype turned up many times. The CDR3 spells CASSYLGQGYEQYF. The CDR3 DNA sequence: TGTGCCAGCAGTTACCTAGGACAGGGCTACGAGCAGTACTTC. This rearrangement joins TRBV6-5 to TRBJ2-7; 8 bases align to TRBD1. The CDR3 covers 14 residues. Trimming took 2 bases from V and 3 from J; bases not matched to a gene: 3. From germline, CDR1 is MNHEY and CDR2 SVGAGI.

The table lists this clonotype with a few counts. V usage is TRBV6-1 and J usage is TRBJ2-7; D is unclear. Germline V lookup: CDR1 MNHNS, CDR2 SASEGT. The germline V and J ends were trimmed by 3 bases and 2 bases, with 11 bases remaining between them. The length of the CDR3 is 14 residues. The CDR3 DNA follows: TGTGCCAGCAGTGACAGGTACCAAACCTACGAGCAGTACTTC. It yields the protein CASSDRYQTYEQYF.

This clonotype was picked up many times. The rearrangement uses TRBV6-5 and TRBJ2-1, with D hard to call. This CDR3 spans 11 amino acids. V was shortened by 11 bases and J by 8 bases, with 13 bases between the two germline ends. Germline V gene data show CDR1 as MNHEY and CDR2 as SVGAGI. In DNA, the CDR3 is TGTGCCGCCACGAGAGCCGATGAGCAGTTCTTC. Translation: CAATRADEQFF.

This clonotype has ten or more counts. The chain couples TRBV27 to TRBJ2-7; D remains unclear. CDR3 length equals 13 residues. Germline V gene sequence: CDR1 MNHEY, CDR2 SMNVEV (reference sequence). V shed 6 bases and J shed 4 bases, with 13 bases lying between them. CDR3 residues: CASSRQYDYEQYF. CDR3 sequence (DNA): TGTGCCAGCAGCCGGCAGTACGATTACGAGCAGTACTTC.

This clonotype was detected ten times or more. The rearrangement joins TRBV27 to TRBJ1-5; D not resolved. Germline V gene data show CDR1 as MNHEY and CDR2 as SMNVEV (reference sequence). V dropped 4 bases and J dropped 5 bases, with 9 bases sitting between them. The CDR3 totals 13 residues. CDR3 amino acids: CASSSNRYQPQHF. CDR3 DNA: TGTGCCAGCAGTTCAAACCGCTATCAGCCCCAGCATTTT.

V usage is TRBV20-1 and J usage is TRBJ1-2; D perhaps matches TRBD1 (5 bases). There are 12 residues in the CDR3. Trimming stripped 3 bases from V and 7 bases from J, with 12 bases between. Germline loops: CDR1 DFQATT, CDR2 SNEGSKA (reference sequence). CDR3 protein: CSARMGESGYTF. As DNA, the CDR3 is TGCAGTGCTAGGATGGGGGAAAGTGGCTACACCTTC.

This clonotype was observed at least ten times. This chain uses TRBV6-1 with TRBJ2-7; no reliable D call. V shed 7 bases and J shed 5 bases, with 12 bases lying between them. The CDR3 has 12 amino acids. Germline V gives CDR1 MNHNS, CDR2 SASEGT. This CDR3 is CASTALGNEQYF. The CDR3 DNA reads TGTGCCAGCACGGCCCTGGGTAACGAGCAGTACTTC.